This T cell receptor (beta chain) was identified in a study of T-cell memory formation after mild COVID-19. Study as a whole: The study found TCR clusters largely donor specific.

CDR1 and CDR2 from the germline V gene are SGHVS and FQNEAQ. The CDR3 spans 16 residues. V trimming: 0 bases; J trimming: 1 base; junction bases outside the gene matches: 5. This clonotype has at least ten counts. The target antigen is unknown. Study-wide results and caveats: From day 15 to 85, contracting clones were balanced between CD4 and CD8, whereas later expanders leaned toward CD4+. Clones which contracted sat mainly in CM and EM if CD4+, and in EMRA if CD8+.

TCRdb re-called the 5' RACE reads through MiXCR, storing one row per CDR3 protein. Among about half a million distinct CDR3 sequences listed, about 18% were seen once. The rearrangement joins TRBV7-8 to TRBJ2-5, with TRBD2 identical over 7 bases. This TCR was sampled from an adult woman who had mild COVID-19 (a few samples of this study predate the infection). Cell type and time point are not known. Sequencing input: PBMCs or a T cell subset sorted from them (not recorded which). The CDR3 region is CASSLALTSFQETQYF. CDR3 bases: TGTGCCAGCAGCTTAGCCCTGACTAGCTTCCAAGAGACCCAGTACTTC. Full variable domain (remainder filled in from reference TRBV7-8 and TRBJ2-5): GAGVSQSPRYKVAKRGQDVALRCDPISGHVSLFWYQQALGQGPEFLTYFQNEAQLDKSGLPSDRFFAERPEGSVSTLKIQRTQQEDSAVYLCASSLALTSFQETQYFGPGTRLLVL.